This T cell receptor beta chain was captured by sequencing in a study of cytomegalovirus exposure and HLA in healthy donors. As for the study in general: The approximately 130 validation repertoires matched the 600 to 700 first-cohort repertoires in platform, a later analysis reported. Points from the study as a whole: According to a subsequent analysis, TCR clusters from the first cohort were inclined to appear together in the 110 or so validation repertoires. Among the CMV-associated chains, a few were confirmed in vitro as specific for CMV antigens. Altogether, 164 TCR beta chains were recorded as cytomegalovirus-associated.

The assay was immunoSEQ multiplex PCR, and TCRdb's table has in-frame clones only and misses some. The data show about 360,000 clones, roughly 90% seen once. This clone has only a few counts. The target antigen is unknown. The sequence came from a woman aged 18-30 years in good health and CMV-seronegative. Sequenced material: PBMCs.

CDR3 region: CAWDPGHTNTEAFF. The CDR3 bases are TGTGCCTGGGACCCGGGACATACGAACACTGAAGCTTTCTTT. V usage is TRBV30 and J usage is TRBJ1-1; tentatively, D is TRBD1 (6 bases). CDR3 size: 14 residues. The germline CDR1 and CDR2 sequences are GTSNPN and SVGIG (reference sequence). V lost 5 bases, J lost 1 base, and 14 bases lay in between.